This is a list of T cell receptor beta chains from one sample in a study of blood T cell repertoires in COVID-19. Libraries were prepared by immunoSEQ multiplex PCR; TCRdb keeps only in-frame clonotypes and omits some of them. The sample shows hundreds of thousands of clones, around 80% of them seen only once. Sample: peripheral blood. The receptors come from a woman aged 80 or older with acute or convalescent COVID-19. Each CDR3 is given with its conserved first and last residue. Each record gives: V gene, CDR3 protein.

V gene: TRBV19
CDR3 protein: CASSMTRANTGELFF

V gene: TRBV6-1
CDR3 protein: CASSERKGGVYEQYF

V gene: TRBV18
CDR3 protein: CASSPRGGIIQETQYF

V gene: TRBV30
CDR3 protein: CAWSGEGAGEKLFF

V gene: TRBV5-6
CDR3 protein: CASSWDNLMGYGYTF

V gene: TRBV12-3/TRBV12-4
CDR3 protein: CASSSYSNQPQHF

V gene: TRBV28
CDR3 protein: CASSSLLGGGRNTEAFF

V gene: TRBV5-1
CDR3 protein: CASSLGQGTYSPLHF

V gene: TRBV13
CDR3 protein: CASSLVKAGAITDTQYF

V gene: TRBV18
CDR3 protein: CASSPLGTGNEETQYF

V gene: TRBV23-1
CDR3 protein: CASSQSPPGGLYNEQFF

V gene: TRBV7-3
CDR3 protein: CASSADTETLHF

V gene: TRBV29-1
CDR3 protein: CSVSTSGVRGTYNEQFF

V gene: TRBV5-1
CDR3 protein: CASSYSGPSYEQYF

V gene: TRBV5-6
CDR3 protein: CASSRRGLQGANEKLFF

V gene: TRBV2
CDR3 protein: CASSKDSPSSYGYTF

V gene: TRBV7-3
CDR3 protein: CASRLGGSSTDTQYF

V gene: TRBV4-2
CDR3 protein: CASSQPGLAGGNYNEQFF

V gene: TRBV10-3
CDR3 protein: CAISESGGGYNEQFF

V gene: TRBV5-1
CDR3 protein: CASSLAGSKEQYF

V gene: TRBV4-1
CDR3 protein: CASSQFGDSNQPQHF

V gene: TRBV29-1
CDR3 protein: CSVEAGQGSTNEKLFF

V gene: TRBV19
CDR3 protein: CASSWGRTEAFF

V gene: TRBV4-1
CDR3 protein: CASSQDSGGLETQYF

V gene: TRBV28
CDR3 protein: CASRPLDRARHYNSPLHF

V gene: TRBV7-9
CDR3 protein: CASSLGSSRGEPQHF

V gene: TRBV11-2
CDR3 protein: CASSPNRGNTEAFF

V gene: TRBV2
CDR3 protein: CASTGDTYEQYF

V gene: TRBV30
CDR3 protein: CAWSGGENQPQHF

V gene: TRBV19
CDR3 protein: CASSIPGQGASDTQYF

V gene: TRBV18
CDR3 protein: CASSSRDTNSPLHF

V gene: TRBV14
CDR3 protein: CASSPTTGSSPLHF

V gene: TRBV4-2
CDR3 protein: CASSLGTGVPEAFF

V gene: TRBV7-8
CDR3 protein: CASSLARLAGAYTDTQYF

V gene: TRBV4-3
CDR3 protein: CASSQDLLPGLNTGELFF

V gene: TRBV7-9
CDR3 protein: CASSFDAGNEQFF

V gene: TRBV13
CDR3 protein: CASSLAGGEQFF

V gene: TRBV18
CDR3 protein: CASSQSLQDEKLFF

V gene: TRBV28
CDR3 protein: CASKTTGGRSPEQFF

V gene: TRBV14
CDR3 protein: CASSQDGSLTYRVGRLYEQYF

V gene: TRBV2
CDR3 protein: CASRDRDRGDTEAFF

V gene: TRBV15
CDR3 protein: CATSRGRGWNSPLHF

V gene: TRBV5-8
CDR3 protein: CASSLFGGSRLETQYF

V gene: TRBV29-1
CDR3 protein: CSVPSRQGRSYEQYF

V gene: TRBV25-1
CDR3 protein: CASRTFSEAFF

V gene: TRBV7-9
CDR3 protein: CASSSTGGGSYNEQFF

V gene: TRBV14
CDR3 protein: CASSQDSRGQGWTYEQYF

V gene: TRBV6-1
CDR3 protein: CASSVQPLNSRDTEAFF

V gene: TRBV4-2
CDR3 protein: CASSQGFRQGLYEQYF

V gene: TRBV24-1
CDR3 protein: CATSDSDTTSGELFF

V gene: TRBV5-6
CDR3 protein: CASSWGQGGQPQHF

V gene: TRBV7-2
CDR3 protein: CASSFGREGTGELFF

V gene: TRBV4-1
CDR3 protein: CASSQDGRREGHYEQYF

V gene: TRBV9
CDR3 protein: CASSVSDYPSGEQYF

V gene: TRBV7-2
CDR3 protein: CASSSPPGGRLQETQYF